The T cell receptor beta chain under discussion was sequenced for a study of identical twins. In every case, the donor was a healthy Caucasian. Template switching (which added a universal primer site) was used, and cDNA carried unique molecular identifiers. TCRdb reanalysed the 5' RACE reads using MiXCR and keeps one entry per CDR3 protein. The table includes about 550,000 distinct CDR3 sequences, 20% to 25% detected once. Germline V lookup: CDR1 SQVTM, CDR2 ANQGSEA. V lost 1 base, J lost 8 bases, and 7 bases stayed unmatched. The CDR3 has 14 amino acids. In addition, the sample was reused for a study of yellow fever vaccine responses in identical twins. That report adds: Twins reportedly had a vaccine T cell response that seemed partly convergent, partly personalized.

The V gene is TRBV29-1, the J gene TRBJ2-1; TRBD2 aligns across 8 bases. The specimen sequenced was CD4+ T cells sorted from blood. This TCR came from a woman between 18 and 29 years old in good health. CDR3 in amino acids: CSVEAGGPTDEQFF. In DNA form, the CDR3 reads TGCAGCGTTGAAGCGGGAGGGCCGACGGATGAGCAGTTCTTC.